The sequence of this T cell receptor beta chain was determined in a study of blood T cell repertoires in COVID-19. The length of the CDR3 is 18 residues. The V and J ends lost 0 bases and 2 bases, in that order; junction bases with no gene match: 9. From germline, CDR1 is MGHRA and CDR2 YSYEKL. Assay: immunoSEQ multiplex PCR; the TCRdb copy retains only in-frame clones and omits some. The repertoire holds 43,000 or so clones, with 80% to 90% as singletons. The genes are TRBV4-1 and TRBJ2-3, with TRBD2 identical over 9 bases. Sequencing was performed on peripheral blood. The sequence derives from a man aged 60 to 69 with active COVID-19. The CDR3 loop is CASSQDRERGAVTDTQYF. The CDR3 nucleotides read TGCGCCAGCAGCCAAGATAGGGAGCGGGGGGCCGTCACAGATACGCAGTATTTT.